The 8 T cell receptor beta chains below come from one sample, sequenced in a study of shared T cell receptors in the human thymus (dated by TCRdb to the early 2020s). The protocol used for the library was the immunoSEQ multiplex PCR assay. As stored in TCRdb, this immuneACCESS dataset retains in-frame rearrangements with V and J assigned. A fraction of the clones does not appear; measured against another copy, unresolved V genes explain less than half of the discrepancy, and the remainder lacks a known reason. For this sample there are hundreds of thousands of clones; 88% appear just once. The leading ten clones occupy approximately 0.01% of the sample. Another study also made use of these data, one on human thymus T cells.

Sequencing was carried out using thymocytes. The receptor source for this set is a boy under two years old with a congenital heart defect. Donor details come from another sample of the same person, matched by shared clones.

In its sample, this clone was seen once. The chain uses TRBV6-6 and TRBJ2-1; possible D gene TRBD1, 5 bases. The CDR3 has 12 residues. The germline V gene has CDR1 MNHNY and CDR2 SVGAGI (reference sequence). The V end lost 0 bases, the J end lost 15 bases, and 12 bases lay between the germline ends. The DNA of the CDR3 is TGTGCCAGCAGTTACTCTGGGGCCGTCAGGTTCTTC. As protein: CASSYSGAVRFF.

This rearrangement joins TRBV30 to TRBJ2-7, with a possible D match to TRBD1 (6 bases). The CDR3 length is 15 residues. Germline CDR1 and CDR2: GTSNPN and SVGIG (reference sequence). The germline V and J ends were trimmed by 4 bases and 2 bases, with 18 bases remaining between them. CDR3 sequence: CAWMIEGVSPYEQYF. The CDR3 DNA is TGTGCCTGGATGATAGAGGGGGTGTCCCCCTACGAGCAGTACTTC. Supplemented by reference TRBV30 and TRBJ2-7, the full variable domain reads SQTIHQWPATLVQPVGSPLSLECTVEGTSNPNLYWYRQAAGRGLQLLFYSVGIGQISSEVPQNLSASRPQDRQFILSSKKLLLSDSGFYLCAWMIEGVSPYEQYFGPGTRLTVT.

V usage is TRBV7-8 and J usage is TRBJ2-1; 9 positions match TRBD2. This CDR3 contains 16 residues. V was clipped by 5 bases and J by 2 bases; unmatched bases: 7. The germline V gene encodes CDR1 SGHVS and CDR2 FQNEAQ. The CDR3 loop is CASSPSSGRAYNEQFF. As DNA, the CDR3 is TGTGCCAGCAGCCCGAGTAGCGGGAGAGCCTACAATGAGCAGTTCTTC.

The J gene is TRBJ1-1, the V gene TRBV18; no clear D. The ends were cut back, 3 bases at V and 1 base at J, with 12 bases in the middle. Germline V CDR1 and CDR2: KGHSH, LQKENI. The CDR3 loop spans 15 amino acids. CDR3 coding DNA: TGTGCCAGCTCACCCTTAGCGGACCCGAACACTGAAGCTTTCTTT. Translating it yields CASSPLADPNTEAFF.

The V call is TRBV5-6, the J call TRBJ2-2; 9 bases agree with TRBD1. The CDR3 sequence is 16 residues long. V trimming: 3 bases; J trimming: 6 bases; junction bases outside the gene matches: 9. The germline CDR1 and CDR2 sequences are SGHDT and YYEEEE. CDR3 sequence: CASSSSGTGIPGELFF. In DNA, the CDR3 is TGTGCCAGCAGCTCCTCCGGGACAGGGATACCCGGGGAGCTGTTTTTT.

The CDR3 coding sequence is TGTGCCAGCAGTTTTGGGGGAGGGGAGCAGTACTTC. Translating it yields CASSFGGGEQYF. V usage is TRBV28 and J usage is TRBJ2-7, with TRBD2 identical over 7 bases. After removal of 3 bases from V and 7 bases from J, the junction contained 3 bases not matched to a gene. The CDR3 runs to 12 residues. Germline CDR1 is MDHEN and CDR2 is SYDVKM. The entire variable domain, with the rest obtained from reference TRBV28 and TRBJ2-7, is as follows: DVKVTQSSRYLVKRTGEKVFLECVQDMDHENMFWYRQDPGLGLRLIYFSYDVKMKEKGDIPEGYSVSREKKERFSLILESASTNQTSMYLCASSFGGGEQYFGPGTRLTVT.

In DNA, the CDR3 is TGTGCCAGCAGTTTACGCGGACTAGCGGGAGGCACAGATACGCAGTATTTT. It yields the protein CASSLRGLAGGTDTQYF. The chain joins TRBV28 to TRBJ2-3, with 13 bases matching TRBD2. V dropped 2 bases and J dropped 1; count of bases not matched to a gene: 3. From germline, CDR1 is MDHEN and CDR2 SYDVKM. This CDR3 region has 17 residues.

The CDR3: CATSRGVLQRPRGLHEQYF. The DNA of the CDR3 is TGTGCCACCAGCAGAGGAGTCCTGCAGAGGCCCAGGGGTCTCCACGAGCAGTACTTC. This chain links TRBV15 with TRBJ2-5; D is perhaps TRBD1 (6 bases). The J call may be faulty, since TRBJ2-7 better matches the DNA end. This CDR3 is 19 amino acids long. Germline loops: CDR1 LNHNV, CDR2 YYDKDF (reference sequence).